Shown below are 17 T cell receptor beta chains from a single sample sequenced in a study of cytomegalovirus exposure and HLA in healthy donors. In the PCR, 60 Vbeta and 13 Jbeta primers were used. This table comes from immunoSEQ multiplex PCR, and its TCRdb copy is limited to in-frame clones, with some not included. The sample holds some 100,000 clones, 76% seen once. Sequencing was performed on PBMCs. These receptors originate from a woman between 45 and 65 years old in good health and CMV-seropositive.

This clone was counted a few times. The chain carries TRBV9 and TRBJ1-2; D is unresolved. V was pared by 0 bases and J by 4 bases, with 16 bases between. Germline values: CDR1 SGDLS, CDR2 YYNGEE. The CDR3 runs 16 residues. CDR3 in amino acids: CASSVVSAVPLYGYTF. The DNA of the CDR3 is TGTGCCAGCAGCGTAGTATCCGCGGTCCCCCTCTATGGCTACACCTTC.

This clone was picked up one time. The V gene is TRBV10-3, the J gene TRBJ2-2, with D possibly being TRBD2 (6 bases). CDR1 and CDR2 (germline): ENHRY, SYGVKD. The CDR3 is made up of 14 amino acids. The V gene lost 3 bases and the J gene lost 2 bases, with 7 bases spanning the gap. The CDR3: CAISELANTGELFF. The CDR3 DNA is TGTGCCATCAGTGAACTAGCCAACACCGGGGAGCTGTTTTTT.

V usage is TRBV14 and J usage is TRBJ1-1; no reliable D call. Germline loops: CDR1 SGHDN, CDR2 FVKESK. There are 13 residues in the CDR3. Trimming removed 0 bases from V and 3 bases from J, with 5 bases in between. CDR3: CASSQERDTEAFF. The CDR3 coding sequence is TGTGCCAGCAGCCAAGAGAGGGACACTGAAGCTTTCTTT. The whole variable domain, remainder taken from reference TRBV14 and TRBJ1-1, is EAGVTQFPSHSVIEKGQTVTLRCDPISGHDNLYWYRRVMGKEIKFLLHFVKESKQDESGMPNNRFLAERTGGTYSTLKVQPAELEDSGVYFCASSQERDTEAFFGQGTRLTVV.

The chain uses TRBV6-6 and TRBJ2-3, with 7 bases matching TRBD2. J gave up 2 bases and V 5 bases, and 1 base lay outside the gene matches. The germline gives CDR1 MNHNY, CDR2 SVGAGI (reference sequence). This CDR3 has 13 amino acids. Written as DNA, the CDR3 is TGTGCCAGCAGTCGGGACTACACAGATACGCAGTATTTT. It translates to CASSRDYTDTQYF.

Remarks on this clone: Its ends do not fully match the called genes, so a read error is possible. V usage is TRBV9 and J usage is TRBJ1-2; a possible D gene is TRBD1 (6 bases). CDR3 length equals 12 residues. CDR1 is SGDLS, CDR2 YYNGEE, per germline. The CDR3 DNA is TGTGCCAGCAGCGTAGAACAGGGAATCGGAAACTTC. Residues: CASSVEQGIGNF.

The chain couples TRBV9 to TRBJ1-2; 7 nucleotides line up with TRBD1. The CDR3 length is 14 residues. After removal of 0 bases from V and 5 bases from J, the junction contained 4 bases not matched to a gene. Germline CDR1 and CDR2: SGDLS and YYNGEE. DNA of the CDR3: TGTGCCAGCAGCGTAGAAGCAGGGGGGTATGGCTACACCTTC. This gives the protein CASSVEAGGYGYTF.

The chain carries TRBV6-1 and TRBJ2-7; 7 bases fit TRBD1. The CDR3 is 14 residues long. Looked up from germline, CDR1 is MNHNS and CDR2 is SASEGT. J lost 2 bases, V lost 6 bases, and 7 bases had no gene match. Written as DNA, the CDR3 is TGTGCCAGCAGGGCTGACAGGGCGCCCTACGAGCAGTACTTC. Translated, it gives CASRADRAPYEQYF.

This chain uses TRBV2 with TRBJ2-2; possibly TRBD1 for D (6 bases). CDR3 length equals 13 residues. The germline V and J ends were trimmed by 3 bases and 8 bases, with 10 bases remaining between them. CDR1 and CDR2 from the germline V gene are SNHLY and FYNNEI. CDR3 in amino acids: CASSETGTGELFF. DNA of the CDR3: TGTGCCAGCAGTGAGACAGGAACAGGGGAGCTGTTTTTT.

The V and J genes are TRBV9 and TRBJ2-7; D gene unclear. The CDR3 sequence is 14 residues long. Per germline, CDR1 SGDLS and CDR2 YYNGEE. V lost 3 bases, J lost 0 bases, and 10 bases lay in between. The CDR3 DNA sequence: TGTGCCAGCAGCGACCGGTCTGACTCCTACGAGCAGTACTTC. This codes for CASSDRSDSYEQYF.

The rearrangement links TRBV2 to TRBJ1-3; D is unresolved. Germline CDR1 and CDR2: SNHLY and FYNNEI. The length of the CDR3 is 14 residues. The germline V and J ends were trimmed by 4 bases and 0 bases, with 7 bases remaining between them. CDR3 amino acids: CASSVENSGNTIYF. In DNA form, the CDR3 reads TGTGCCAGCAGTGTTGAGAACTCTGGAAACACCATATATTTT.

This clone showed up just a few times. This sequence joins TRBV15 and TRBJ2-1, with 11 bases that match TRBD2. The CDR3 consists of 16 residues. J gave up 2 bases and V 1 base, and 1 base lay outside the gene matches. The V gene's germline CDR1 is LNHNV and CDR2 YYDKDF (reference sequence). The CDR3: CATSRGLAGTYNEQFF. CDR3 sequence (DNA): TGTGCCACCAGCAGAGGACTAGCGGGGACCTACAATGAGCAGTTCTTC. Based on the CDR3 plus reference TRBV15 and TRBJ2-1, the full variable domain is DAMVIQNPRYQVTQFGKPVTLSCSQTLNHNVMYWYQQKSSQAPKLLFHYYDKDFNNEADTPDNFQSRRPNTSFCFLDIRSPGLGDTAMYLCATSRGLAGTYNEQFFGPGTRLTVL.

The genes are TRBV4-1 and TRBJ2-6; D ambiguous. Germline CDR1 reads MGHRA; CDR2 reads YSYEKL. CDR3 length: 18 amino acids. Trimming took 1 base from V and 0 from J, leaving 13 bases between them. The CDR3 bases are TGCGCCAGCAGCCAAGGGGCCAGCCCTTACTCTGGGGCCAACGTCCTGACTTTC. Protein product: CASSQGASPYSGANVLTF.

This sequence joins TRBV5-1 and TRBJ1-3, with D unclear. Germline V gene lookup returns CDR1 SGHRS and CDR2 YFSETQ. V gave up 3 bases and J gave up 2 bases, with 15 bases separating them. CDR3 length: 16 residues. CDR3 amino acids: CASSSVVSNTGNTIYF. CDR3 nucleotide sequence: TGCGCCAGCAGCTCTGTCGTGAGTAATACTGGAAACACCATATATTTT.

The V and J genes are TRBV11-2 and TRBJ2-7, with D perhaps matching TRBD1 (6 bases). CDR3 size: 16 residues. From germline, CDR1 is SGHAT and CDR2 FQNNGV. The V end was cut by 5 bases, the J end by 3 bases, with 20 bases between. The CDR3 reads CASSPINRVGDYEQYF. DNA of the CDR3: TGTGCCAGCAGCCCCATAAACAGGGTTGGAGACTACGAGCAGTACTTC.

As concerns this clone: The junction differs from germline at one of its ends, possibly a read error. The rearrangement links TRBV7-7 to TRBJ2-2; 9 bases map to TRBD2. The CDR3 has 15 residues. Germline V CDR1 and CDR2: SSHAT, FNYEAQ (reference sequence). The CDR3 protein is CASSLLAGLAGELFF. CDR3 in DNA: TGTGCTAGCAGCCTCCTAGCGGGATTGGCCGGGGAGCTGTTTTTT.

V gene TRBV7-3 combines with J gene TRBJ2-1; 7 bases line up with TRBD2. Germline CDR1 and CDR2: SGHTA and FQGTGA. This CDR3 is built from 15 residues. The V segment lost 1 base and the J segment 10 bases; nucleotides outside the gene matches: 10. The DNA for the CDR3 is TGTGCCAGCAGCTTAAGACTAGCTGGCGTGGGGGAGCAGTTCTTC. Encoded protein: CASSLRLAGVGEQFF. The variable domain in full, completed from reference TRBV7-3 and TRBJ2-1, reads GAGVSQTPSNKVTEKGKYVELRCDPISGHTALYWYRQSLGQGPEFLIYFQGTGAADDSGLPNDRFFAVRPEGSVSTLKIQRTERGDSAVYLCASSLRLAGVGEQFFGPGTRLTVL.

The gene calls are TRBV9 and TRBJ2-7; 7 bases map to TRBD1. The CDR3 contains 15 residues. Germline loops: CDR1 SGDLS, CDR2 YYNGEE. After removal of 3 bases from V and 1 base from J, the junction contained 7 bases not matched to a gene. The CDR3 here is CASSAGTANSYEQYF. CDR3 bases: TGTGCCAGCAGCGCCGGGACAGCGAATTCCTACGAGCAGTACTTC.